The T cell receptor beta chain described here comes from a study of cytomegalovirus exposure and HLA in healthy donors. With V trimmed by 6 bases and J by 2 bases, 4 bases remained unmatched. The germline CDR1 and CDR2 sequences are SNHLY and FYNNEI. The CDR3 spans 14 residues. Comments on this clone: The identical CDR3 is also encoded by other nucleotide sequences in the sample.

A multiplex PCR was run with 60 Vbeta primers and 13 Jbeta primers. Generated by immunoSEQ multiplex PCR, the TCRdb table keeps only in-frame clones and is missing some. The sample gives 150,000 or so clones, roughly 80% of which show up once; 2% to 2.5% is in the top ten. The chain recombines TRBV2 with TRBJ1-5; 7 nucleotides line up with TRBD1. Sequencing was performed on PBMCs. The receptor's source is a female donor in good health and CMV-seronegative. CDR3 protein: CASSETGGNQPQHF. The CDR3 region has the DNA TGTGCCAGCAGCGAAACAGGGGGCAATCAGCCCCAGCATTTT.